These 18 T cell receptor beta chains were sequenced from one sample in a study of Graves' ophthalmopathy and Graves' hyperthyroidism. TCR beta CDR3 regions were amplified from RNA transcripts. The authors performed first-round RT-PCR with HTBI primers and then a second-round multiplex PCR. Using its own MiXCR run on the multiplex PCR reads, TCRdb lists one record per CDR3 protein. The profile shows 360,000 or so distinct CDR3 sequences, 18% of them singletons. Material for sequencing was peripheral blood. All receptors come from a woman aged 18-29 years with Graves' ophthalmopathy.

The sample holds many counts of this clonotype. The genes are TRBV6-2 or TRBV6-3 and TRBJ2-7, with TRBD1 matching 8 bases. V shed 2 bases and J 0 bases; nucleotides not matched to a gene: 3. Per germline, CDR1 MNHEY and CDR2 SVGEGT. This CDR3 contains 15 residues. The CDR3 loop reads CASSYRDRSSYEQYF. For the CDR3, the DNA is TGTGCCAGCAGTTACAGGGACAGGAGCTCCTACGAGCAGTACTTC.

This clonotype was counted at least ten times. The V and J genes are TRBV20-1 and TRBJ1-5; the D is unclear. Germline CDR1 is DFQATT and CDR2 is SNEGSKA (reference sequence). The V gene lost 3 bases and the J gene lost 7 bases, with 7 bases spanning the gap. The CDR3 runs to 11 residues. The CDR3 sequence: CSASSRQPQHF. The DNA for the CDR3 is TGCAGTGCTAGTTCTCGCCAGCCCCAGCATTTT.

The table lists this clonotype with many counts. Here the CDR3 reads CASSPRWIGGREEDEQYF. As DNA, the CDR3 is TGTGCCAGCAGTCCCCGGTGGATTGGGGGGCGCGAAGAGGACGAGCAGTACTTC. This rearrangement joins TRBV4-2 to TRBJ2-7; D assignment may be TRBD1 or TRBD2 (6 bases each). In germline, CDR1 is LGHNA, CDR2 YNFKEQ. Trimming cost V 6 bases and J 5 bases, with 29 bases left between them. The CDR3 sequence is 18 residues long.

This clonotype was seen many times. The V call is TRBV6-5, the J call TRBJ1-1; D possibly corresponds to TRBD1 (5 bases). Trimming took off 7 bases at V and 6 bases at J, with 12 bases between the two ends. In germline, CDR1 is MNHEY, CDR2 SVGAGI. The CDR3 is 12 residues long. The CDR3 region has the DNA TGTGCCAGCAACCACCAGGGAGCTGAAGCTTTCTTT. Translation gives CASNHQGAEAFF.

The chain links TRBV7-3 to TRBJ1-1; D perhaps matches TRBD1 (6 bases). Germline V CDR1 and CDR2: SGHTA, FQGTGA. Trimming stripped 5 bases from V and 4 bases from J, with 17 bases between. The CDR3 has 15 residues. CDR3 sequence reads: CASSLLGGAGTEAFF. The CDR3 bases are TGTGCCAGCAGCCTCTTGGGGGGGGCCGGCACTGAAGCTTTCTTT.

The genes are TRBV6-1 and TRBJ1-2, with D unclear. CDR1 and CDR2 (germline): MNHNS, SASEGT. V lost 6 bases, J lost 3 bases, and 17 bases lay in between. There are 15 residues in the CDR3. CDR3 sequence reads: CASRPFDIPDYGYTF. DNA for the CDR3: TGTGCCAGCAGACCCTTTGACATTCCGGACTATGGCTACACCTTC.

This clonotype was recorded at least ten times. The chain recombines TRBV28 with TRBJ2-7; possibly TRBD1 for D (5 bases). Germline V lookup: CDR1 MDHEN, CDR2 SYDVKM. Trimming cost V 3 bases and J 1 base, with 16 bases left between them. This CDR3 is built from 16 residues. DNA of the CDR3: TGTGCCAGCAGTTTGCCGTTCAGGGAAACATCCTACGAGCAGTACTTC. Amino acids: CASSLPFRETSYEQYF.

V is TRBV6-1 and J is TRBJ1-1; 7 nucleotides align to TRBD1. V gave up 6 bases and J gave up 1 base; unmatched junction bases: 11. CDR3 length: 16 amino acids. Per the germline V gene, CDR1 is MNHNS and CDR2 is SASEGT. The CDR3: CASSEWGYRGNTEAFF. Written as DNA, the CDR3 is TGTGCCAGCAGCGAATGGGGCTACAGGGGGAACACTGAAGCTTTCTTT.

The V gene is TRBV4-3, the J gene TRBJ2-6; the D gene is possibly TRBD2 (7 bases). The V end lost 0 bases, the J end lost 3 bases, and 15 bases lay between the germline ends. The germline V gene has CDR1 LGHNA and CDR2 YSLEER. This CDR3 contains 18 residues. The CDR3 here is CASSQDHAGALGANVLTF. The CDR3 region has the DNA TGCGCCAGCAGCCAAGATCATGCGGGGGCGCTTGGGGCCAACGTCCTGACTTTC.

Ten or more counts support this clonotype. This chain joins TRBV7-3 and TRBJ2-7; D remains ambiguous. This CDR3 region has 15 residues. Germline CDR1 is SGHTA and CDR2 is FQGTGA. V dropped 4 bases and J dropped 3 bases, with 16 bases sitting between them. This chain's CDR3 is CASSSRPAVIYEQYF. The CDR3 nucleotides are TGTGCCAGCAGCTCGCGACCGGCAGTTATCTACGAGCAGTACTTC.

The chain links TRBV12-3 or TRBV12-4 to TRBJ1-1; D is uncertain. The CDR3 contains 14 residues. V shed 2 bases and J shed 0 bases, with 7 bases lying between them. The DNA for the CDR3 is TGTGCCAGCAGTTTAAGCGTACTGAACACTGAAGCTTTCTTT. Encoded protein: CASSLSVLNTEAFF.

This clonotype was detected ten times or more. The rearrangement uses TRBV7-2 and TRBJ2-7, with TRBD2 matching over 7 bases. The junction had 10 bases not matched to a gene; V was cut back by 5 bases and J by 3 bases. Germline V CDR1 and CDR2: SGHTA, FQGNSA. The CDR3 sequence is 15 residues long. The CDR3 sequence is CASSPHGGGVYEQYF. DNA for the CDR3: TGTGCCAGCAGCCCCCATGGGGGGGGGGTCTACGAGCAGTACTTC. Filled out from reference TRBV7-2 and TRBJ2-7, the complete variable domain reads GAGVSQSPSNKVTEKGKDVELRCDPISGHTALYWYRQSLGQGLEFLIYFQGNSAPDKSGLPSDRFSAERTGGSVSTLTIQRTQQEDSAVYLCASSPHGGGVYEQYFGPGTRLTVT.

This clonotype was counted at least ten times. The chain uses TRBV10-3 and TRBJ2-7, with D maybe TRBD1 (6 bases). Germline CDR1 ENHRY, CDR2 SYGVKD. This CDR3 contains 14 residues. The V and J ends lost 10 bases and 2 bases respectively, with 18 bases between them. CDR3 DNA sequence: TGTGCCAGTGGGGTCGGGGACACAACCTACGAGCAGTACTTC. It yields the protein CASGVGDTTYEQYF.

This chain uses TRBV9 with TRBJ2-7, with 10 bases that match TRBD1. CDR1 and CDR2 from the germline V gene are SGDLS and YYNGEE. The CDR3 extends over 15 amino acids. V was pared by 5 bases and J by 6 bases, with 11 bases of the junction left unmatched. The CDR3 region is CASSEFPGQGSEQYF. The CDR3 DNA reads TGTGCCAGCAGTGAATTCCCGGGACAGGGGAGCGAGCAGTACTTC. Looking up the rest from reference TRBV9 and TRBJ2-7 gives the full variable domain: DSGVTQTPKHLITATGQRVTLRCSPRSGDLSVYWYQQSLDQGLQFLIQYYNGEERAKGNILERFSAQQFPDLHSELNLSSLELGDSALYFCASSEFPGQGSEQYFGPGTRLTVT.

This clonotype was detected ten times or more. The chain recombines TRBV19 with TRBJ1-5, with D hard to call. V lost 1 base and J lost 7, with 14 bases in between. Germline V CDR1 and CDR2: LNHDA, SQIVND (reference sequence). The CDR3 sequence is 15 residues long. In nucleotides, the CDR3 is TGTGCCAGTAGTATAGCTGGTTGGCAAGGGCAGCCCCAGCATTTT. It yields the protein CASSIAGWQGQPQHF.

This clonotype has ten or more counts. V usage is TRBV25-1 and J usage is TRBJ2-2, with 9 bases that match TRBD1. Germline-derived CDR1 and CDR2 are MGHDK and SYGVNS. V shed 6 bases and J 3 bases; nucleotides not matched to a gene: 2. This CDR3 comprises 14 residues. CDR3 DNA: TGTGCCAGCAGGCGGACAGGGGACACCGGGGAGCTGTTTTTT. It yields the protein CASRRTGDTGELFF.

The J gene is TRBJ1-5, the V gene TRBV30; unclear D gene. This CDR3 is 16 amino acids long. CDR1 and CDR2 from the germline V gene are GTSNPN and SVGIG (reference sequence). V lost 2 bases to trimming and J lost 1 base, with 15 bases between them. The CDR3 bases are TGTGCCTGGAGTCTGGAGGGAACCTGGAGCAATCAGCCCCAGCATTTT. Translated, it gives CAWSLEGTWSNQPQHF.

Ten or more counts support this clonotype. This sequence joins TRBV15 and TRBJ1-1; D is undetermined. The CDR3 spans 17 residues. Trimming left V 0 bases short and J 4 bases short, with 18 bases between. The germline CDR1 and CDR2 sequences are LNHNV and YYDKDF (reference sequence). CDR3 DNA sequence: TGTGCCACCAGCAGAGATTCCTCTCTCGGCTTTGGCACTGAAGCTTTCTTT. Translated: CATSRDSSLGFGTEAFF.